The 27 T cell receptor beta chains in this list originate from one sample, sequenced in a study of tumor and adjacent non-tumor tissue in lung cancer. RNA was extracted from bulk tissue without any cell sorting. Distant lung tissue was collected more than 3 cm away from the tumor edge. The library came from three nested PCR rounds adapted from ARM-PCR protocols. TCRdb itself ran the multiplex PCR reads through MiXCR, one entry per CDR3 protein. The data hold 47,000 or so distinct CDR3 sequences, with about two thirds observed a single time. Sequencing input: distant non-tumor lung tissue. These TCRs come from a woman in her 70s with non-small cell lung cancer.

In the case of this clonotype: The germline gene is not matched at one end of the junction; a read error may be the cause. The rearrangement joins TRBV10-3 to TRBJ2-3, with no clear D. CDR1 and CDR2 (germline): ENHRY, SYGVKD. The CDR3 sequence is 16 residues long. The CDR3 DNA sequence: TGTGCCATCATTGAGTCTATGCTCCAGGACACAGATACGCAGTATTTT. It translates to CAIIESMLQDTDTQYF.

In this sample, this clonotype turned up a few times. Mismatch with germline at one junction end may stem from a read error. V gene TRBV28 combines with J gene TRBJ1-2; D is ambiguous. CDR3 length: 14 residues. Per germline, CDR1 MDHEN and CDR2 SYDVKM. This CDR3 reads CASSLVGQAYGNTF. The CDR3 coding sequence is TGTGCCAGCAGTTTAGTTGGCCAAGCCTATGGCAACACCTTC.

As concerns this clonotype: The junction departs from the called germline gene at one end, perhaps through a read error. The chain has TRBV12-3 or TRBV12-4 and TRBJ2-2; a possible D gene is TRBD2 (5 bases). The CDR3 sequence is 14 residues long. The CDR3 spells CASSQTSAAGELPF. The CDR3 nucleotides read TGTGCCAGCAGCCAGACATCGGCGGCCGGGGAGCTGCCTTTT.

About this clonotype: Since the CDR3 does not end with the conserved phenylalanine or tryptophan, this likely comes from a read error. V is TRBV4-2 and J is TRBJ2-7; TRBD1 matches at 7 bases. Germline V lookup: CDR1 LGHNA, CDR2 YNFKEQ. This CDR3 spans 14 amino acids. As DNA, the CDR3 is TGTGTCAGCAGCCAAGAGAGGGACAGCTACGAGCAGTACTTG. Encoded protein: CVSSQERDSYEQYL.

Turning to this clonotype: A read error may produce the germline difference seen at one junction end. V usage is TRBV12-5 and J usage is TRBJ2-5; TRBD1 agrees at 8 bases. From germline, CDR1 is LGHNT and CDR2 FRNRAP. The CDR3 consists of 15 residues. CDR3 in amino acids: CVSGSGTGVLETQYF. CDR3 bases: TGTGTTAGTGGTTCCGGGACAGGAGTGTTAGAGACCCAATACTTC.

Note on this clonotype: At one end the junction does not follow the germline gene, possibly because of a read error. The rearrangement joins TRBV28 to TRBJ2-7; D uncertain. The germline V gene has CDR1 MDHEN and CDR2 SYDVKM. The CDR3 contains 13 residues. The chain's CDR3 is CASNLLPSYEQYF. CDR3 nucleotides: TGTGCAAGCAATTTATTACCTTCCTACGAGCAGTACTTC.

The genes are TRBV6-1 and TRBJ2-7; D is undetermined. Germline V gene sequence: CDR1 MNHNS, CDR2 SASEGT. Trimming removed 2 bases at V and 0 bases at J, with 11 bases between. The CDR3 consists of 15 residues. The chain's CDR3 is CASSESGVHSYEQYF. CDR3 DNA sequence: TGTGCCAGCAGTGAATCTGGCGTTCACTCCTACGAGCAGTACTTC.

This clonotype turned up a few times. One end of the junction varies from germline; a read error may be responsible. The chain has TRBV5-4 and TRBJ1-2, with TRBD1 as a possible D gene (6 bases). Germline CDR1 is SGHNT and CDR2 is YYREEE (reference sequence). The CDR3 length is 15 residues. The DNA of the CDR3 is TGTGCCAGTAGCTTGAGGGGACCAGGGGTGGCTGGCTACACCTTC. Translating gives CASSLRGPGVAGYTF.

The rearrangement links TRBV11-1 to TRBJ1-2; no clear D. Trimming left V 6 bases short and J 5 bases short, with 16 bases between. CDR3 size: 14 residues. Germline V gene sequence: CDR1 SGHAT, CDR2 FQDESV (reference sequence). The CDR3 sequence is CASRHSGVSYGYTF. The CDR3 DNA reads as TGTGCCAGCAGACATTCGGGAGTTAGTTATGGCTACACCTTC.

On this clonotype itself: Compared with germline, one end of the junction differs, possibly owing to a read error. The rearrangement joins TRBV30 to TRBJ2-5; D is possibly TRBD1 (6 bases). Germline V gene data show CDR1 as GTSNPN and CDR2 as SVGIG (reference sequence). The CDR3 runs to 13 residues. The CDR3 protein is CTWSSGGQETQHF. CDR3 sequence (DNA): TGTACCTGGAGTTCTGGGGGCCAGGAGACCCAGCACTTC.

On this clonotype: At one boundary the junction diverges from the germline segment, which might be a read error. The chain links TRBV4-1 to TRBJ2-7, with D perhaps matching TRBD2 (6 bases). The CDR3 covers 15 residues. In germline, CDR1 is MGHRA, CDR2 YSYEKL. The CDR3 is CVSSQAGPSSYEQYF. CDR3 DNA sequence: TGCGTCAGCAGCCAAGCGGGCCCAAGCTCCTACGAGCAGTACTTC.

Regarding this clonotype: This may arise from a read error, as a much more abundant clone is one base away. The chain is built from TRBV6-2 or TRBV6-3 and TRBJ1-6, with D unresolved. The CDR3 extends over 14 amino acids. Germline lookup yields CDR1 MNHEY and CDR2 SVGEGT. CDR3 sequence (DNA): TGTGTCAGCAGTTACGAGGGAAGGAGATCACCCCTCCACTTT. Its translation is CVSSYEGRRSPLHF.

Note on this clonotype: One junction end disagrees with the germline gene, perhaps due to a read error. The genes are TRBV4-1 and TRBJ2-3; 8 bases map to TRBD2. CDR3 length equals 16 residues. The germline V gene has CDR1 MGHRA and CDR2 YSYEKL. The CDR3 nucleotides are TGCGCCAGCAACCAAGTACCCGGACTAGCTGGAGATACGCGGTGTTTT. It yields the protein CASNQVPGLAGDTRCF.

Concerning this clonotype: A much larger clone lies one base from this, so it may be a read error. The chain couples TRBV10-2 to TRBJ1-5, with a tentative D call TRBD1 (5 bases). This CDR3 is built from 13 residues. Germline CDR1 reads WSHSY; CDR2 reads SAAADI. The CDR3 spells CVSKEGNNQPQHF. The CDR3 nucleotides read TGCGTCAGCAAGGAGGGGAACAATCAGCCCCAGCATTTT.

With respect to this clonotype: At one end the junction does not follow the germline gene, possibly because of a read error. This rearrangement joins TRBV5-1 to TRBJ1-2; TRBD1 matches at 8 bases. The CDR3 has 15 residues. Germline V gene sequence: CDR1 SGHRS, CDR2 YFSETQ. The CDR3 sequence is CVSSLGQEEVDGYTF. Written as DNA, the CDR3 is TGCGTCAGCAGCTTGGGACAGGAGGAAGTAGACGGCTACACCTTC.

As regards this clonotype: An end of the junction differs from the germline gene, which may be a read error. J is TRBJ1-2 and V is TRBV13, with D perhaps TRBD1 (6 bases). The germline V gene encodes CDR1 PRHDT and CDR2 FYEKMQ (reference sequence). The CDR3 extends over 16 amino acids. The CDR3 sequence is CASSRGGRFASYGYTF. Here the CDR3 DNA reads TGTGCCAGCAGCAGAGGGGGAAGGTTCGCTAGCTATGGCTACACATTC.

Comment on this clonotype: A much larger clone lies one base from this, so it may be a read error. This CDR3 fails to terminate in the conserved phenylalanine or tryptophan, so it likely reflects a read error. The rearrangement joins TRBV30 to TRBJ1-5; 7 nucleotides line up with TRBD1. CDR3 length equals 15 residues. Germline V gene sequence: CDR1 GTSNPN, CDR2 SVGIG (reference sequence). V gave up 5 bases and J gave up 6 bases; unmatched junction bases: 13. This chain's CDR3 is CAWRMEGAIGQPQHL. DNA of the CDR3: TGTGCCTGGCGAATGGAGGGGGCGATCGGTCAGCCCCAGCATCTT.

In regard to this clonotype: This clone may be a read error of a much larger clone one base away. This chain uses TRBV28 with TRBJ1-6; D ambiguous. The V and J ends lost 4 bases and 10 bases respectively, with 11 bases between them. The length of the CDR3 is 13 residues. The germline V gene encodes CDR1 MDHEN and CDR2 SYDVKM. The CDR3 DNA reads TGTGCCAGCAGTTCGGGGTGGTTATCACCCCTCCACTTT. Translation: CASSSGWLSPLHF. Full variable domain (outside the CDR3, taken from reference TRBV28 and TRBJ1-6): DVKVTQSSRYLVKRTGEKVFLECVQDMDHENMFWYRQDPGLGLRLIYFSYDVKMKEKGDIPEGYSVSREKKERFSLILESASTNQTSMYLCASSSGWLSPLHFGNGTRLTVT.

As to this clonotype: An end of the junction differs from the germline gene, which may be a read error. CDR3 residues: CASSSASGREYYIEQFF. The CDR3 DNA follows: TGTGCCAGCAGTTCGGCTAGCGGGAGGGAATACTACATTGAGCAGTTCTTC. The V gene is TRBV6-6, the J gene TRBJ2-1, with 12 bases aligning to TRBD2. The germline gives CDR1 MNHNY, CDR2 SVGAGI (reference sequence). The CDR3 length is 17 residues.

This clonotype was counted a few times. A clone one base away is much larger, so this may be a read error. This sequence joins TRBV6-5 and TRBJ2-1; 9 bases map to TRBD2. The CDR3 contains 16 residues. V was clipped by 0 bases and J by 7 bases; unmatched bases: 7. Germline-derived CDR1 and CDR2 are MNHEY and SVGAGI. CDR3 amino acids: CASSYSTIAGVNEQFF. DNA for the CDR3: TGTGCCAGCAGTTACTCGACCATAGCGGGAGTGAATGAGCAGTTCTTC.

Comment on this clonotype: Being one base from a much bigger clone, this may be a read error. The J gene is TRBJ2-2, the V gene TRBV7-9; no firm D call. V was cut by 2 bases and J by 3 bases, with 16 bases left in between. The CDR3 loop spans 17 amino acids. The germline gives CDR1 SEHNR, CDR2 FQNEAQ (reference sequence). Here the CDR3 reads CASSLNVDLQDTGELFF. The DNA for the CDR3 is TGTGCCAGCAGCTTAAACGTTGACCTTCAGGACACCGGGGAGCTGTTTTTT.

Notes on this clonotype: The CDR3 does not close with the conserved phenylalanine or tryptophan, likely indicating a read error. Because the CDR3's place on the DNA is in doubt, the DNA is left out and the CDR3 is given as listed by TCRdb. V and J are TRBV29-1 and TRBJ2-1; no DNA check was done on the table's D call, TRBD2. Looked up from germline, CDR1 is SQVTM and CDR2 is ANQGSEA. Termini included, the CDR3 measures 14 amino acids. Here the CDR3 reads CSVPIAGSYNEAFL.

In regard to this clonotype: The CDR3 end shows no conserved phenylalanine or tryptophan, and so a read error is likely. The V call is TRBV29-1, the J call TRBJ2-5; D gene uncertain. This CDR3 contains 12 residues. From germline, CDR1 is SQVTM and CDR2 ANQGSEA. CDR3 sequence: CSVVAGQETQYI. The CDR3 coding sequence is TGCAGTGTTGTGGCAGGACAAGAGACCCAGTACATC.

The chain is built from TRBV28 and TRBJ2-5; D may match TRBD1 or TRBD2 (5 bases each). The CDR3 is made up of 13 amino acids. Germline-derived CDR1 and CDR2 are MDHEN and SYDVKM. The DNA of the CDR3 is TGTGCTTGCAGTGGGGGAACCACAGAGACCCAGTACTTC. This encodes CACSGGTTETQYF.

Only one count was recorded for this clonotype. The junction does not match germline at one end; this may be a read error. The V and J genes are TRBV7-8 and TRBJ2-2, with 11 bases aligning to TRBD1. The germline V gene has CDR1 SGHVS and CDR2 FQNEAQ. CDR3 length: 16 residues. The CDR3 region has the DNA TGTGTCAGCAGCATGGACAGGGGGCGGAACACCGGGGAGCTGTTTTTT. This codes for CVSSMDRGRNTGELFF.

Comment on this clonotype: The junction does not match germline at one end; this may be a read error. V usage is TRBV29-1 and J usage is TRBJ2-1; the D is unclear. This CDR3 comprises 14 residues. The germline V gene encodes CDR1 SQVTM and CDR2 ANQGSEA. CDR3 nucleotide sequence: TGTAGCTTCGAGCCCTGTTTTACCTACAATGAGCAGTTCTTC. As protein: CSFEPCFTYNEQFF.

By sample fraction, this clonotype is medium-sized. V is TRBV29-1 and J is TRBJ2-1; 7 nucleotides align to TRBD1. The V gene end was trimmed by 6 bases and the J gene end by 6 bases; junction bases not matched to a gene: 8. Per germline, CDR1 SQVTM and CDR2 ANQGSEA. The CDR3 totals 13 residues. DNA for the CDR3: TGCAGCGTCCGCGGACAGGTGGGCAATGAGCAGTTCTTC. Its translation: CSVRGQVGNEQFF.